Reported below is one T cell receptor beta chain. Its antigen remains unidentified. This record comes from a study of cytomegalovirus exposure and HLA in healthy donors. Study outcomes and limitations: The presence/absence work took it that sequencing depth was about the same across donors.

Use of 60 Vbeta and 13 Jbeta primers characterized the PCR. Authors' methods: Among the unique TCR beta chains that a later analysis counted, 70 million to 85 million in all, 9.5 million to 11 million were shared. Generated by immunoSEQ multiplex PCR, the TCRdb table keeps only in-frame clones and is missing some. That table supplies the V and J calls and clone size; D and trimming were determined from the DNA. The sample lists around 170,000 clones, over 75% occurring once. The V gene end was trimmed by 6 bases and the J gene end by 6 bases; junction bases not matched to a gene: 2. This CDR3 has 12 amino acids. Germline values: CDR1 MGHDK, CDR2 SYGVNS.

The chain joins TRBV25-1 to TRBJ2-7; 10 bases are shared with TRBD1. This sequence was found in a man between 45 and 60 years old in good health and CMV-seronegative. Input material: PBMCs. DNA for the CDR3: TGTGCCAGCAGCCGGGACAGGGGCGAGCAGTACTTC. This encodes CASSRDRGEQYF.